This TCR beta chain emerged from a study of spatial heterogeneity in lung cancer. The ends lost 1 base at V and 6 bases at J; junction bases unmatched: 3. There are 15 residues in the CDR3. Noted time point: sample taken at primary tumor resection. Whole RNA from tumor, nontumor lung or frozen PBMC was sequenced unsorted. The donors, 60 to 80 patients with untreated early-stage non-small cell lung cancer, provided the samples. Individually, TCR cDNA molecules were each labelled with a unique molecular identifier. TCRdb passed the 5' RACE reads through MiXCR, listing each CDR3 protein once. Of around 92,000 distinct CDR3 sequences listed, around 12% were seen once; the top ten hold about two fifths. This clonotype showed up many times.

The sample was PBMCs, taken at surgery. The origin of this receptor is a male donor with early-stage non-small cell lung cancer. The V call is TRBV12-3 or TRBV12-4, the J call TRBJ1-3; TRBD1 matches 10 bases. CDR3 amino acids: CASSLERQGANTIYF. The CDR3 coding sequence is TGTGCCAGCAGTTTAGAACGACAGGGGGCAAACACCATATATTTT.